The clone carrying this T cell receptor (beta chain) was seen at least ten times. Its cognate antigen is unknown. This sample was included in a study of identical twins. Trimming took 6 bases from V and 5 from J; bases not matched to a gene: 12. The CDR3 length is 15 residues. Looked up from germline, CDR1 is SGHAT and CDR2 is FQNNGV. Study-level points and caveats: Model-predicted out-of-frame TCR alpha sharing fell below observed values in monozygotic twins. Analyses of zero insertions could be partly confounded by invariant MAIT and iNKT cells.

cDNA molecules carried unique molecular identifiers, and template switching added a universal primer site. Via MiXCR, TCRdb re-called the 5' RACE reads, giving one row per CDR3 protein. The sample yields 150,000 or so distinct CDR3 sequences, under 4.5% seen once. Sequencing used memory T cells sorted from blood. This TCR was sampled from a young man in good health. The chain employs TRBV11-2 and TRBJ2-5; 7 bases align to TRBD1. CDR3 region: CASSRVEGAWETQYF. The CDR3 coding sequence is TGTGCCAGCAGTAGGGTAGAGGGGGCATGGGAGACCCAGTACTTC.